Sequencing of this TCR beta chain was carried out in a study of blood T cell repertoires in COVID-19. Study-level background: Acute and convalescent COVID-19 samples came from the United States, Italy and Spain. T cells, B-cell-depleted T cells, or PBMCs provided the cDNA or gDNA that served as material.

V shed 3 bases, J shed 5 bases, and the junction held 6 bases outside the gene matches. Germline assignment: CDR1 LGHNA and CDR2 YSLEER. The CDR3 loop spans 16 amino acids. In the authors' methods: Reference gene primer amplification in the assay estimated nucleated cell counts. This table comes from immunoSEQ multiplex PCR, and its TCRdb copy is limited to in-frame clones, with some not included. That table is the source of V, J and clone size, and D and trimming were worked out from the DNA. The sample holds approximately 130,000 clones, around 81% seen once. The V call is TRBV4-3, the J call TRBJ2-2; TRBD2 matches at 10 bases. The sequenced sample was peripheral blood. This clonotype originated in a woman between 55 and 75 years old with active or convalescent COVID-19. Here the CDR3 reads CASSHWTSGRTGELFF. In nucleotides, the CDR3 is TGCGCCAGCAGCCATTGGACTAGCGGTCGGACCGGGGAGCTGTTTTTT.